The 16 T cell receptor beta chains given below trace back to one sample, sequenced in a study of cytotoxic CD8 clonotypes in ibrutinib-treated CLL. Assay used: immunoSEQ multiplex PCR; TCRdb lists only in-frame clones, some missing. In the table there are around 150,000 clones, approximately 80% of which are singletons. The sequenced sample was PBMCs, obtained after 36 months of ibrutinib treatment. The receptor source for this set is a human donor with chronic lymphocytic leukemia.

The J gene is TRBJ1-5, the V gene TRBV9, with 7 bases matching TRBD1. V shed 0 bases and J 4 bases; nucleotides not matched to a gene: 4. The CDR3 extends over 15 amino acids. In germline, CDR1 is SGDLS, CDR2 YYNGEE. CDR3 sequence (DNA): TGTGCCAGCAGCGTAGGGACAGGTGAGAATCAGCCCCAGCATTTT. As protein: CASSVGTGENQPQHF.

The V gene is TRBV6-1, the J gene TRBJ2-7; 9 bases are a match to TRBD2. This CDR3 contains 15 residues. CDR1 and CDR2 (germline): MNHNS, SASEGT. J gave up 4 bases and V 2 bases, and 6 bases lay outside the gene matches. The CDR3 loop is CASSERAGGFYEQYF. The DNA for the CDR3 is TGTGCCAGCAGTGAAAGAGCGGGAGGTTTTTACGAGCAGTACTTC.

J is TRBJ1-4 and V is TRBV13; 8 bases match TRBD1. Germline CDR1 is PRHDT and CDR2 is FYEKMQ (reference sequence). The CDR3 sequence is 14 residues long. V shed 5 bases, J shed 7 bases, and the junction held 6 bases outside the gene matches. CDR3 residues: CASSPTGGGEKLFF. The CDR3 bases are TGTGCCAGCAGCCCCACAGGGGGGGGTGAAAAACTGTTTTTT.

The V and J genes are TRBV6-1 and TRBJ2-2, with D hard to call. Per the germline V gene, CDR1 is MNHNS and CDR2 is SASEGT. The CDR3 length is 13 residues. V shed 8 bases and J shed 6 bases, with 13 bases lying between them. DNA of the CDR3: TGTGCCAGCGAGTCAGAAGTCGCCGGGGAGCTGTTTTTT. It specifies CASESEVAGELFF.

The rearrangement links TRBV7-9 to TRBJ2-1; D remains ambiguous. V shed 2 bases and J shed 9 bases, with 8 bases lying between them. The CDR3 runs 12 residues. Germline values: CDR1 SEHNR, CDR2 FQNEAQ (reference sequence). The CDR3 DNA follows: TGTGCCAGCAGCTTACTTAGACTTGAGCAGTTCTTC. It encodes CASSLLRLEQFF. The full variable domain, in which reference TRBV7-9 and TRBJ2-1 provide the parts outside the CDR3, is DTGVSQNPRHKITKRGQNVTFRCDPISEHNRLYWYRQTLGQGPEFLTYFQNEAQLEKSRLLSDRFSAERPKGSFSTLEIQRTEQGDSAMYLCASSLLRLEQFFGPGTRLTVL.

The chain uses TRBV9 and TRBJ2-5, with D possibly TRBD1 on 6 matching bases. The V end lost 2 bases, the J end lost 2 bases, and 13 bases lay between the germline ends. CDR3 length: 15 amino acids. Per the germline V gene, CDR1 is SGDLS and CDR2 is YYNGEE. DNA for the CDR3: TGTGCCAGCAGCGTCTGGTCAGGGGAGCAAGAGACCCAGTACTTC. Translated, it gives CASSVWSGEQETQYF.

J is TRBJ1-1 and V is TRBV2; D possibly corresponds to TRBD1 (5 bases). The CDR3 covers 14 residues. The V end was cut by 6 bases, the J end by 0 bases, with 11 bases between. Germline V lookup: CDR1 SNHLY, CDR2 FYNNEI. The CDR3 DNA reads as TGTGCCAGCAGGGGACTGGGATTGAACACTGAAGCTTTCTTT. It is translated as CASRGLGLNTEAFF.

This rearrangement joins TRBV7-9 to TRBJ2-3, with D maybe TRBD2 (6 bases). V gave up 3 bases and J gave up 8 bases, with 18 bases separating them. This CDR3 is built from 15 residues. Germline V gives CDR1 SEHNR, CDR2 FQNEAQ (reference sequence). Here the CDR3 reads CASSFFAGPLSTQYF. The CDR3 DNA sequence: TGTGCCAGCAGCTTTTTCGCGGGGCCCCTCAGTACGCAGTATTTT.

The rearrangement links TRBV28 to TRBJ1-2, with no clear D. The CDR3 has 13 residues. CDR1 and CDR2 from the germline V gene are MDHEN and SYDVKM. V gave up 1 base and J gave up 7 bases, with 10 bases separating them. CDR3 nucleotides: TGTGCCAGCAGTTTATTGGACTCTGGTGGCTACACCTTC. Its translation is CASSLLDSGGYTF.

V usage is TRBV30 and J usage is TRBJ2-2, with a weak D call TRBD2 (7 bases). CDR3 length: 13 amino acids. The V end lost 4 bases, the J end lost 5 bases, and 11 bases lay between the germline ends. CDR1 GTSNPN and CDR2 SVGIG come from the germline V gene (reference sequence). Here the CDR3 reads CAWIGGRTGELFF. The CDR3 DNA sequence: TGTGCCTGGATCGGGGGGCGGACCGGGGAGCTGTTTTTT.

In its sample, this clone was seen once. V and J are TRBV2 and TRBJ1-5; D gene uncertain. V lost 5 bases and J 3 bases, leaving 11 bases between the germline ends. CDR3 length equals 14 residues. CDR1 SNHLY and CDR2 FYNNEI come from the germline V gene. Here the CDR3 DNA reads TGTGCCAGCAGTTTAGACCCCATCAATCAGCCCCAGCATTTT. It yields the protein CASSLDPINQPQHF.

As DNA, the CDR3 is TGTGCCACCAGCAGAGGCTCCCGCAATCAGCCCCAGCATTTT. This codes for CATSRGSRNQPQHF. The chain combines TRBV15 with TRBJ1-5; D is ambiguous. The CDR3 consists of 14 residues. Germline V lookup: CDR1 LNHNV, CDR2 YYDKDF (reference sequence). Between the trimmed V and J ends, which lost 1 base and 2 bases, there was a span of 6 bases.

The chain combines TRBV27 with TRBJ2-7; 10 bases fit TRBD2. This CDR3 region has 13 residues. CDR1 is MNHEY, CDR2 SMNVEV, per germline (reference sequence). V lost 7 bases and J lost 6; bases outside the gene matches: 6. CDR3 coding DNA: TGTGCCAGCAATCTAGCGGGAGAGAGCGAGCAGTACTTC. Translation: CASNLAGESEQYF.

Details on this clone: One junction end does not reproduce the germline sequence, and a read error may be involved. V is TRBV20-1 and J is TRBJ2-7; D remains unclear. The CDR3 has 11 amino acids. Germline CDR1 and CDR2: DFQATT and SNEGSKA (reference sequence). CDR3 in DNA: TGCAGTGGTAGAGACCGGGACGAGCAGTACTTC. It specifies CSGRDRDEQYF.

V and J are TRBV10-3 and TRBJ2-7; TRBD1 agrees at 11 bases. The V gene's germline CDR1 is ENHRY and CDR2 SYGVKD. V dropped 6 bases and J dropped 5; count of bases not matched to a gene: 6. The length of the CDR3 is 14 residues. This chain's CDR3 is CAIRDPDRGHEQYF. The CDR3 nucleotides read TGTGCCATCAGGGACCCGGACAGGGGGCACGAGCAGTACTTC.

The chain carries TRBV10-2 and TRBJ1-5; D might be TRBD1 (5 bases). Germline V gene data show CDR1 as WSHSY and CDR2 as SAAADI. The ends were cut back, 2 bases at V and 0 bases at J, with 8 bases in the middle. The CDR3 has 15 amino acids. The CDR3: CASSETGVSNQPQHF. As DNA, the CDR3 is TGCGCCAGCAGTGAGACGGGGGTTAGCAATCAGCCCCAGCATTTT.